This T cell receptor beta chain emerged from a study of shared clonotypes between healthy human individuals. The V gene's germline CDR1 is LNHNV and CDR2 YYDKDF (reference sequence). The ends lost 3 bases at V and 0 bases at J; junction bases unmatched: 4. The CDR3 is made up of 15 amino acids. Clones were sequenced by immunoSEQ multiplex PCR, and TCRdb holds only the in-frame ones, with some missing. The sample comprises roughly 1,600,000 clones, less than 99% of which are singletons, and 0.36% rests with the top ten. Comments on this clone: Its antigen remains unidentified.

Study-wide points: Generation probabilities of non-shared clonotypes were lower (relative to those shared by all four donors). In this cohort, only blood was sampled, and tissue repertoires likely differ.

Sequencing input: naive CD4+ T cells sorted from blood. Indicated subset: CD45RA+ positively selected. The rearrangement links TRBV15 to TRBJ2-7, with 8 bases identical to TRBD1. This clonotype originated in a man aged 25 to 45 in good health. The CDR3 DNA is TGTGCCACCAGCAGTAGGACAGGGCACTCCTACGAGCAGTACTTC. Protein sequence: CATSSRTGHSYEQYF. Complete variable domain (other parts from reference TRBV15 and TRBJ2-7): DAMVIQNPRYQVTQFGKPVTLSCSQTLNHNVMYWYQQKSSQAPKLLFHYYDKDFNNEADTPDNFQSRRPNTSFCFLDIRSPGLGDTAMYLCATSSRTGHSYEQYFGPGTRLTVT.